The 21 T cell receptor beta chains given below trace back to one sample, sequenced in a study of T cells in Graves' hyperthyroidism and ophthalmopathy. Amplified TCR beta CDR3 regions came from RNA transcripts. With the HTBI primer set, the TCR CDR3 went through a first round of RT-PCR. TCRdb analysed the multiplex PCR reads with MiXCR anew, one entry per CDR3 protein. Among approximately 400,000 distinct CDR3 sequences listed, around a sixth were seen once. The material sequenced was blood. The source of these receptors is a man aged 18 to 30 with Graves' ophthalmopathy.

This clonotype occurred many times. The CDR3 DNA is TGTGCCAGCACCCCGGGTAGGGTAGGTTCACCCCTCCACTTT. Protein product: CASTPGRVGSPLHF. This rearrangement joins TRBV12-3 or TRBV12-4 to TRBJ1-6; D not certain. V was shortened by 7 bases and J by 9 bases, with 16 bases between the two germline ends. The length of the CDR3 is 14 residues.

This clonotype occurred many times. The CDR3 coding sequence is TGTGCCAGCTCATCAACCTACGAGCAGTACTTC. It translates to CASSSTYEQYF. V usage is TRBV28 and J usage is TRBJ2-7; no clear D gene. CDR3 length: 11 amino acids. The V gene lost 8 bases and the J gene lost 2 bases, with 7 bases spanning the gap. Germline CDR1 and CDR2: MDHEN and SYDVKM.

Only a few counts were recorded for this clonotype. The V and J genes are TRBV5-4 and TRBJ1-6; unclear D gene. Per germline, CDR1 SGHNT and CDR2 YYREEE (reference sequence). This CDR3 has 14 amino acids. V was cut by 4 bases and J by 9 bases, with 14 bases left in between. CDR3 protein: CASSPEGRISPLHF. The CDR3, as DNA: TGTGCCAGCAGCCCCGAGGGCCGAATTTCACCCCTCCACTTT. Full variable domain (missing parts from reference TRBV5-4 and TRBJ1-6): ETGVTQSPTHLIKTRGQQVTLRCSSQSGHNTVSWYQQALGQGPQFIFQYYREEENGRGNFPPRFSGLQFPNYSSELNVNALELDDSALYLCASSPEGRISPLHFGNGTRLTVT.

The table lists this clonotype with many counts. This sequence joins TRBV12-3 or TRBV12-4 and TRBJ2-1; 8 bases fit TRBD2. V trimming: 7 bases; J trimming: 4 bases; junction bases outside the gene matches: 6. The CDR3 spans 14 residues. The CDR3: CASKEAGGYNEQFF. The CDR3, as DNA: TGTGCCAGCAAGGAGGCGGGGGGATACAATGAGCAGTTCTTC.

The sample holds a few counts of this clonotype. The chain links TRBV6-2 or TRBV6-3 to TRBJ2-5; D is uncertain. The germline V and J ends were trimmed by 0 bases and 3 bases, with 23 bases remaining between them. The CDR3 runs 19 residues. Germline assignment: CDR1 MNHEY and CDR2 SVGEGT. CDR3 sequence reads: CASSYSTRLYKTREETQYF. The CDR3 DNA follows: TGTGCCAGCAGTTACTCGACTCGCCTGTACAAGACACGAGAAGAGACCCAGTACTTC.

This clonotype was picked up a small number of times. The chain carries TRBV7-2 and TRBJ2-2; TRBD2 aligns across 15 bases. Per germline, CDR1 SGHTA and CDR2 FQGNSA. The junction had 11 bases not matched to a gene; V was cut back by 5 bases and J by 4 bases. This CDR3 has 19 residues. CDR3 region: CASSKWGLAGGRSTGELFF. The CDR3 DNA reads as TGTGCCAGCAGCAAATGGGGACTAGCGGGGGGCCGGAGCACCGGGGAGCTGTTTTTT.

This clonotype has more than one count but fewer than ten. The chain has TRBV19 and TRBJ1-4; 12 nucleotides align to TRBD1. Trimming took 6 bases from V and 7 from J; bases not matched to a gene: 6. The CDR3 runs 15 residues. Germline V gene sequence: CDR1 LNHDA, CDR2 SQIVND (reference sequence). CDR3 DNA: TGTGCCAGTAGCACAAGGGACAGGGGGCTTGAAAAACTGTTTTTT. This encodes CASSTRDRGLEKLFF.

This clonotype showed up many times. As DNA, the CDR3 is TGTGCCAGCAGCCAGGAAGTACGTAATGAAAAACTGTTTTTT. Translated, it gives CASSQEVRNEKLFF. The chain uses TRBV11-2 and TRBJ1-4; D is undetermined. V was cut by 5 bases and J by 4 bases, with 11 bases left in between. Germline-derived CDR1 and CDR2 are SGHAT and FQNNGV. This CDR3 region has 14 residues.

This CDR3 is CSVQGQPEAFF. The CDR3 region has the DNA TGCAGCGTCCAAGGACAGCCTGAAGCTTTCTTT. The chain couples TRBV29-1 to TRBJ1-1, with D perhaps TRBD1 (6 bases). This CDR3 contains 11 residues. Germline V lookup: CDR1 SQVTM, CDR2 ANQGSEA. V was clipped by 6 bases and J by 6 bases, with 11 bases between them. Drawing the rest from reference TRBV29-1 and TRBJ1-1, the complete variable domain is SAVISQKPSRDICQRGTSLTIQCQVDSQVTMMFWYRQQPGQSLTLIATANQGSEATYESGFVIDKFPISRPNLTFSTLTVSNMSPEDSSIYLCSVQGQPEAFFGQGTRLTVV.

The sample holds a few counts of this clonotype. The J gene is TRBJ1-6, the V gene TRBV5-6, with a possible D match to TRBD1 (5 bases). V lost 10 bases and J 4 bases, leaving 30 bases between the germline ends. The length of the CDR3 is 19 residues. In germline, CDR1 is SGHDT, CDR2 YYEEEE. This chain's CDR3 is CARLGGRQFRPCYNSPLHF. CDR3 in DNA: TGTGCCCGCCTGGGGGGAAGGCAATTCAGGCCCTGTTATAATTCACCCCTCCACTTT.

This clonotype has just a few counts. The J gene is TRBJ1-4, the V gene TRBV7-9, with a tentative D call TRBD1 (6 bases). Trimming left V 2 bases short and J 7 bases short, with 11 bases between. Germline assignment: CDR1 SEHNR and CDR2 FQNEAQ (reference sequence). CDR3 length: 14 residues. The CDR3 protein is CASSLRTGREKLFF. The CDR3 bases are TGTGCCAGCAGCTTACGTACAGGGCGTGAAAAACTGTTTTTT.

This clonotype was recorded at least ten times. The V and J genes are TRBV12-3 or TRBV12-4 and TRBJ1-2; a possible D gene is TRBD1 (6 bases). The V and J ends lost 1 base and 7 bases respectively, with 16 bases between them. The CDR3 has 15 residues. CDR3 residues: CASSLEGRGLSGYTF. The CDR3 nucleotides are TGTGCCAGCAGTTTAGAAGGCAGGGGTCTCTCTGGCTACACCTTC.

Of note for this clonotype: Mismatch with germline at one junction end may stem from a read error. The V call is TRBV7-7, the J call TRBJ2-5, with no clear D. Germline lookup yields CDR1 SSHAT and CDR2 FNYEAQ (reference sequence). The CDR3 sequence is 14 residues long. The DNA of the CDR3 is TGTGCTAGCAGCTTGAACTCATACCAAGAGACCCAGTACTTC. Protein: CASSLNSYQETQYF.

This clonotype appeared many times. This sequence joins TRBV7-8 and TRBJ2-1; no firm D call. The ends were cut back, 1 base at V and 6 bases at J, with 7 bases in the middle. The CDR3 covers 13 residues. The germline V gene has CDR1 SGHVS and CDR2 FQNEAQ. The CDR3 DNA is TGTGCCAGCAGCTTAGGTCCTAGCAATGAGCAGTTCTTC. Amino acids: CASSLGPSNEQFF.

There are a few counts of this clonotype. V gene TRBV6-1 combines with J gene TRBJ1-2; 8 positions agree with TRBD1. The germline V gene has CDR1 MNHNS and CDR2 SASEGT. The CDR3 is 14 amino acids. Unmatched junction bases numbered 7, after V lost 6 bases and J lost 4 bases. DNA for the CDR3: TGTGCCAGCAGCGTAGACAGGGGCAGCTATGGCTACACCTTC. It codes for CASSVDRGSYGYTF.

This clonotype was seen many times. The chain is built from TRBV11-2 and TRBJ2-5; the D gene is possibly TRBD1 (5 bases). V was trimmed by 5 bases and J by 5 bases, leaving 12 bases between them. The length of the CDR3 is 13 residues. CDR1 and CDR2 (germline): SGHAT, FQNNGV. The CDR3 DNA reads as TGTGCCAGCAGCCCCAGGGCGGAGGAGACCCAGTACTTC. Translating gives CASSPRAEETQYF.

The V call is TRBV7-9, the J call TRBJ2-2; 10 bases line up with TRBD1. V shed 0 bases and J 1 base; nucleotides not matched to a gene: 2. CDR3 size: 17 residues. Germline V CDR1 and CDR2: SEHNR, FQNEAQ (reference sequence). CDR3 amino acids: CASSLAWTGGNTGELFF. In DNA form, the CDR3 reads TGTGCCAGCAGCTTAGCCTGGACAGGGGGGAACACCGGGGAGCTGTTTTTT. Combining the CDR3 with reference TRBV7-9 and TRBJ2-2 gives the whole variable domain DTGVSQNPRHKITKRGQNVTFRCDPISEHNRLYWYRQTLGQGPEFLTYFQNEAQLEKSRLLSDRFSAERPKGSFSTLEIQRTEQGDSAMYLCASSLAWTGGNTGELFFGEGSRLTVL.

There are many counts of this clonotype. The gene calls are TRBV28 and TRBJ2-3, with D perhaps matching TRBD2 (7 bases). CDR3 length equals 16 residues. Per germline, CDR1 MDHEN and CDR2 SYDVKM. With 10 bases removed from V and 2 bases from J, the gap between germline ends came to 22 bases. CDR3 nucleotides: TGTGCCACCATAGGGGGGGCCGGGTCCAACACAGATACGCAGTATTTT. This codes for CATIGGAGSNTDTQYF.

This clonotype showed up many times. This chain uses TRBV20-1 with TRBJ1-5; TRBD1 matches 7 bases. This CDR3 has 18 residues. Losses at the gene ends were 0 bases for V and 0 bases for J; bases not matched to a gene: 11. From germline, CDR1 is DFQATT and CDR2 SNEGSKA (reference sequence). The CDR3, as DNA: TGCAGTGCTAGAGATCAGGACAGGTCCTACTATAGCAATCAGCCCCAGCATTTT. Its translation is CSARDQDRSYYSNQPQHF.

This clonotype was counted at least ten times. The V gene is TRBV10-3, the J gene TRBJ2-7; 7 nucleotides line up with TRBD1. The CDR3 runs 14 residues. Germline CDR1 and CDR2: ENHRY and SYGVKD. Trimming cost V 4 bases and J 2 bases; bases outside gene matches: 5. CDR3 residues: CAISGTGTAYEQYF. In DNA form, the CDR3 reads TGTGCCATCAGTGGAACCGGGACAGCCTACGAGCAGTACTTC.

The chain links TRBV20-1 to TRBJ1-2; the D is unclear. Trimming took 3 bases from V and 5 from J, leaving 16 bases between them. The CDR3 totals 14 residues. Germline assignment: CDR1 DFQATT and CDR2 SNEGSKA (reference sequence). CDR3 loop: CSASRAGSPYGYTF. CDR3 in DNA: TGCAGTGCTAGCCGGGCAGGTTCCCCGTATGGCTACACCTTC.